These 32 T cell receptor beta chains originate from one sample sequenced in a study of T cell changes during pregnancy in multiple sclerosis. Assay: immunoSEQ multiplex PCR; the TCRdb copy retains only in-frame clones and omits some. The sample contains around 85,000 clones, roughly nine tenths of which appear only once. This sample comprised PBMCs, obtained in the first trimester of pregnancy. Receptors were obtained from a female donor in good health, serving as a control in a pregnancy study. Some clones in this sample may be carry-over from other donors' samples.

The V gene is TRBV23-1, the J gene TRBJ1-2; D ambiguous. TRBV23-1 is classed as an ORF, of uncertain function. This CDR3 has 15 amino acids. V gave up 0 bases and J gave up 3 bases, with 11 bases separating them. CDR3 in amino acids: CASSQSGRGDYGYTF. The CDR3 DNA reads TGCGCCAGCAGTCAATCGGGTAGAGGTGACTATGGCTACACCTTC.

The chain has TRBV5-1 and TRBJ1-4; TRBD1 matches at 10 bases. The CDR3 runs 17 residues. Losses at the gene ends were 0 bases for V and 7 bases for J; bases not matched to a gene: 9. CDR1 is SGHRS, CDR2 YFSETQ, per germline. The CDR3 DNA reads TGCGCCAGCAGCTTGGGGTTGGGACAGGGGTTACTTGAAAAACTGTTTTTT. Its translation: CASSLGLGQGLLEKLFF.

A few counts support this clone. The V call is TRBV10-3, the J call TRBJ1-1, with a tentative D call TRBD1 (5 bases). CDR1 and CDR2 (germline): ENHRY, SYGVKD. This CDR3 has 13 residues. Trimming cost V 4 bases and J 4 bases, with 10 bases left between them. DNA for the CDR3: TGTGCCATCAGTGTACAGGTCGGCACTGAAGCTTTCTTT. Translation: CAISVQVGTEAFF.

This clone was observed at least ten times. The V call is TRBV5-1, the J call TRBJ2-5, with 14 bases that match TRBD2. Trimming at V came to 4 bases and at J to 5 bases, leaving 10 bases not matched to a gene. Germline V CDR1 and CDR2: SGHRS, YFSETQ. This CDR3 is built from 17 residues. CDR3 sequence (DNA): TGCGCCAGCAGCCCCGGACTAGCGGGAGGACGGGTGGAGACCCAGTACTTC. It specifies CASSPGLAGGRVETQYF.

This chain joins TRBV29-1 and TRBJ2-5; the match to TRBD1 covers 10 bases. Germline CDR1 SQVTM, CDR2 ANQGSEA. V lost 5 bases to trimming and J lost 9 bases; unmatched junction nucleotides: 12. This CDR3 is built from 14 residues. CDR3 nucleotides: TGCAGCGTTTTCGTGACAGGGGGCCGCGGGCCCCAGTACTTC. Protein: CSVFVTGGRGPQYF.

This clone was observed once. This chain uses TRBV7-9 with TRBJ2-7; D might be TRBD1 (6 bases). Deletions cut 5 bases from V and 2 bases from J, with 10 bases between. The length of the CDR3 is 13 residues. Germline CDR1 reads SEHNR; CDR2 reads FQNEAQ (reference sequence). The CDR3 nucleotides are TGTGCCAGCAGCCGACAGGTTACCTACGAGCAGTACTTC. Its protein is CASSRQVTYEQYF.

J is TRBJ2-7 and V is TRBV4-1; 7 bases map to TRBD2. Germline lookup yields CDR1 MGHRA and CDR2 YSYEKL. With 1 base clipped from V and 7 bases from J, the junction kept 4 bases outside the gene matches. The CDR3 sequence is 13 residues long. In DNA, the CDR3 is TGCGCCAGCAGCCAAGGGGGGGGTCGGGAGCAGTACTTC. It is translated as CASSQGGGREQYF.

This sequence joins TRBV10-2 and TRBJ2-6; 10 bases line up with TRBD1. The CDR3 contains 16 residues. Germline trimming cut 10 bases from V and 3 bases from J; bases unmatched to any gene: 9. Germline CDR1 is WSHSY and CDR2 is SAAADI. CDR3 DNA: TGCGCCACCTTGGACAGGGGGGGCCTTGGGGCCAACGTCCTGACTTTC. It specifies CATLDRGGLGANVLTF.

CDR3 amino acids: CASSPPGGIYQPQHF. The CDR3 DNA is TGTGCCAGCAGCCCTCCGGGGGGAATATATCAGCCCCAGCATTTT. The chain combines TRBV7-2 with TRBJ1-5, with TRBD1 as a possible D gene (5 bases). This CDR3 is 15 amino acids long. Trimming cost V 5 bases and J 5 bases, with 16 bases left between them. Germline V gives CDR1 SGHTA, CDR2 FQGNSA.

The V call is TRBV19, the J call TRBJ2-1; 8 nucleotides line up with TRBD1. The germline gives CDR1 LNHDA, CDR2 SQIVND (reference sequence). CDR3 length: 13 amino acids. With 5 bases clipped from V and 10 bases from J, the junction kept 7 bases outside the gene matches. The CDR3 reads CASSLRTGTEQFF. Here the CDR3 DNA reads TGTGCCAGTAGTTTGAGGACAGGGACGGAGCAGTTCTTC.

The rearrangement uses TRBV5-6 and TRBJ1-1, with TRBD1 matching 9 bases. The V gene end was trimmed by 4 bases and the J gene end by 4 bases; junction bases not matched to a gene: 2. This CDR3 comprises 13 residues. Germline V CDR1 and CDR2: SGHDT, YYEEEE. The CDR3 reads CASSRDRATEAFF. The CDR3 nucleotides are TGTGCCAGCAGCAGGGACAGGGCCACTGAAGCTTTCTTT.

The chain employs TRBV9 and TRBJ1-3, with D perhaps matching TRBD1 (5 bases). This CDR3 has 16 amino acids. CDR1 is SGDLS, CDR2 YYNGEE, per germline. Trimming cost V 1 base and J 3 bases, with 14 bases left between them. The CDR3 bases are TGTGCCAGCAGCGTACAGGGCGAGACTGGTGGAAACACCATATATTTT. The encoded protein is CASSVQGETGGNTIYF.

The CDR3 loop reads CASSDPQGIFYGYTF. CDR3 sequence (DNA): TGTGCCAGTAGCGACCCACAGGGGATCTTCTATGGCTACACCTTC. The chain couples TRBV19 to TRBJ1-2; 7 nucleotides line up with TRBD1. The CDR3 has 15 residues. Germline assignment: CDR1 LNHDA and CDR2 SQIVND (reference sequence). V lost 6 bases to trimming and J lost 4 bases; unmatched junction nucleotides: 11.

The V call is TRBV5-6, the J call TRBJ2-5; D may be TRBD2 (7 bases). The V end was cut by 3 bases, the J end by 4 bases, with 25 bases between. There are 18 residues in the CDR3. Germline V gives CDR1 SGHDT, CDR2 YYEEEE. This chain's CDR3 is CASSWGRGQWGIGETQYF. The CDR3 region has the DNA TGTGCCAGCAGCTGGGGGAGGGGACAATGGGGGATAGGAGAGACCCAGTACTTC.

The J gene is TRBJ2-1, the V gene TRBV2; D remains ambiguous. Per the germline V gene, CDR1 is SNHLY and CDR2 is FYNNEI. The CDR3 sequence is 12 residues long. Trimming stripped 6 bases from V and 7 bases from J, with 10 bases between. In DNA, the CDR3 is TGTGCCAGCAGCCAACTCGCGAATGAGCAGTTCTTC. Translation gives CASSQLANEQFF.

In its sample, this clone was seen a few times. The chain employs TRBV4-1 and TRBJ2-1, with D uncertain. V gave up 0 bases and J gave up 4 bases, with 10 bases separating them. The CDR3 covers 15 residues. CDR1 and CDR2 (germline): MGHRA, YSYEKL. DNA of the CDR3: TGCGCCAGCAGCCAAGATGGGCAAGGATACAATGAGCAGTTCTTC. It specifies CASSQDGQGYNEQFF.

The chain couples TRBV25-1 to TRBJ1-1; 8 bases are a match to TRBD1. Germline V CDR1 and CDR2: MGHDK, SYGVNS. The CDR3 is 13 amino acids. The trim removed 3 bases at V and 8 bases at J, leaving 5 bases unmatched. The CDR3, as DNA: TGTGCCAGCAGTGATACCAGGGGGCGCGAAGCTTTCTTT. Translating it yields CASSDTRGREAFF.

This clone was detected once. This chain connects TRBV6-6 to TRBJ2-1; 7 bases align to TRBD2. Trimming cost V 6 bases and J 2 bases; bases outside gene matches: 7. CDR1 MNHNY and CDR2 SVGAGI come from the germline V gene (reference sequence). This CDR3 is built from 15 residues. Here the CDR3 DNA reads TGTGCCAGCAGCCCTACTAGCGCCGCCTACAATGAGCAGTTCTTC. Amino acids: CASSPTSAAYNEQFF.

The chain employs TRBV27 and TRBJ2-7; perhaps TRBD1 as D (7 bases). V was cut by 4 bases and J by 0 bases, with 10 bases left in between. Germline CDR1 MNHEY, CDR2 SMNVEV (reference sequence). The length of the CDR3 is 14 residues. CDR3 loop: CASSSQGGSYEQYF. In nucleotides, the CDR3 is TGTGCCAGCAGTTCCCAGGGGGGCTCCTACGAGCAGTACTTC.

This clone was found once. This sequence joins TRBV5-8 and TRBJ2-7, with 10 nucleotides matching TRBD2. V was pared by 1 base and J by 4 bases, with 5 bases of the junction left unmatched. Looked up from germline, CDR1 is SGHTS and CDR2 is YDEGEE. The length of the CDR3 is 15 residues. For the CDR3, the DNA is TGTGCCAGCAGCTTGTCTAGCGGGAGTTCGTACGAGCAGTACTTC. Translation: CASSLSSGSSYEQYF.

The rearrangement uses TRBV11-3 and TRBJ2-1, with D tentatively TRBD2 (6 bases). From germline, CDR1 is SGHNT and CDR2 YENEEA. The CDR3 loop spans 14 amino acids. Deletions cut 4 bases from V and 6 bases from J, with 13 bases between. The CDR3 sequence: CASSSGTWRNEQFF. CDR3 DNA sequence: TGTGCCAGCAGCTCCGGGACTTGGCGCAATGAGCAGTTCTTC. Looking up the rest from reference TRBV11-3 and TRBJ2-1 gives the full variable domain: EAGVVQSPRYKIIEKKQPVAFWCNPISGHNTLYWYLQNLGQGPELLIRYENEEAVDDSQLPKDRFSAERLKGVDSTLKIQPAELGDSAVYLCASSSGTWRNEQFFGPGTRLTVL.

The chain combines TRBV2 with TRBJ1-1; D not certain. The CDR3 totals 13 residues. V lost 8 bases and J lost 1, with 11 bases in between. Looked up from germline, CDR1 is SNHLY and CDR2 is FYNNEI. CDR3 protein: CASDIDQNTEAFF. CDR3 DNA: TGTGCCAGCGACATTGACCAGAACACTGAAGCTTTCTTT.

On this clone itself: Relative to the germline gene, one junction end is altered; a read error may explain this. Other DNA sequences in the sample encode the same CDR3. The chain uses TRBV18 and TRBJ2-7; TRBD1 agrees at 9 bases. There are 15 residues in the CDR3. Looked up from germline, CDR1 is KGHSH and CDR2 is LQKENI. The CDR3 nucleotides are TGTGCCAGCTCGCCACCGGGACAGGGCGCCTACGAGCAGTACTTC. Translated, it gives CASSPPGQGAYEQYF.

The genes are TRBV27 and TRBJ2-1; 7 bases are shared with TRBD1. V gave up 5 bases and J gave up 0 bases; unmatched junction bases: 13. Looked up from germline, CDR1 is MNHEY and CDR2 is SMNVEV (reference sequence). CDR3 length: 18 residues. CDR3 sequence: CASSPQIGQASSYNEQFF. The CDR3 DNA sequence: TGTGCCAGCAGTCCCCAAATAGGACAGGCCAGCTCCTACAATGAGCAGTTCTTC.

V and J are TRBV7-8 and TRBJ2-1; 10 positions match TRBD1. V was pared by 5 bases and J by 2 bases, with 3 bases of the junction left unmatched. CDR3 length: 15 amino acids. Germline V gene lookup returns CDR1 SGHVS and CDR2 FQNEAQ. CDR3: CASSRGQGPYNEQFF. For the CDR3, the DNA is TGTGCCAGCAGCAGGGGACAGGGGCCCTACAATGAGCAGTTCTTC.

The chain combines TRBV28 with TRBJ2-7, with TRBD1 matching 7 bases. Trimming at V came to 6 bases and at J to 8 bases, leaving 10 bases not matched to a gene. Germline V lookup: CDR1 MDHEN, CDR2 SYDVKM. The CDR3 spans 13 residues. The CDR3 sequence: CASSLPRGTKQYF. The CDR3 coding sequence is TGTGCCAGCAGCCTTCCCAGGGGGACCAAGCAGTACTTC.

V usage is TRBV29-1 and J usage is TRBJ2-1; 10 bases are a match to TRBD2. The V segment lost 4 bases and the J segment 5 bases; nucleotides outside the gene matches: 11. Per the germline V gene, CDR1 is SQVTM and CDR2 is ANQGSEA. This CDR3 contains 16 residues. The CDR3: CSVGPTAGGADNEQFF. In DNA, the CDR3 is TGCAGCGTTGGACCTACAGCGGGGGGGGCCGACAATGAGCAGTTCTTC.

CDR3 in amino acids: CASSYSPGQTDTQYF. CDR3 bases: TGTGCCAGCAGTTACTCTCCAGGACAGACAGATACGCAGTATTTT. V usage is TRBV6-6 and J usage is TRBJ2-3; D may be TRBD1 (6 bases). The CDR3 consists of 15 residues. Trimming removed 0 bases at V and 3 bases at J, with 10 bases between. CDR1 and CDR2 (germline): MNHNY, SVGAGI (reference sequence).

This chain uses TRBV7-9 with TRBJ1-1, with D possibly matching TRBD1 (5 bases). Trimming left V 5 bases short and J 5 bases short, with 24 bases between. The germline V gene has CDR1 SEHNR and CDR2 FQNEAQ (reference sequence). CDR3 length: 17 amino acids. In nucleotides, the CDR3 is TGTGCCAGCAGCACCCCGATGTGGGGTCAGGGAGGGACTGAAGCTTTCTTT. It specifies CASSTPMWGQGGTEAFF. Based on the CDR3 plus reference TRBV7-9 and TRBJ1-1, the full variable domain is DTGVSQNPRHKITKRGQNVTFRCDPISEHNRLYWYRQTLGQGPEFLTYFQNEAQLEKSRLLSDRFSAERPKGSFSTLEIQRTEQGDSAMYLCASSTPMWGQGGTEAFFGQGTRLTVV.

CDR3 in DNA: TGTGCCAGTAGTCCCTCTCGCGGGGATGAAAAACTGTTTTTT. Translated: CASSPSRGDEKLFF. This rearrangement joins TRBV19 to TRBJ1-4; D uncertain. The CDR3 is 14 residues long. Trimming removed 5 bases from V and 6 bases from J, with 13 bases in between. Germline V gene lookup returns CDR1 LNHDA and CDR2 SQIVND (reference sequence).

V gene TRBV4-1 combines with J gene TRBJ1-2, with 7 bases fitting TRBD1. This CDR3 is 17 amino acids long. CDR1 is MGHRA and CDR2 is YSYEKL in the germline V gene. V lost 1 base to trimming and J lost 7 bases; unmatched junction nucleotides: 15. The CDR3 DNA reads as TGCGCCAGCAGCCAAGGGTTAAGACAGGGCAAAAAAGGTGGCTACACCTTC. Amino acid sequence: CASSQGLRQGKKGGYTF.

CDR3 sequence reads: CATKGADSPTNQPQHF. The CDR3 DNA sequence: TGTGCCACCAAGGGAGCGGACAGCCCAACAAATCAGCCCCAGCATTTT. The rearrangement joins TRBV27 to TRBJ1-5, with D tentatively TRBD1 (6 bases). From germline, CDR1 is MNHEY and CDR2 SMNVEV (reference sequence). The CDR3 is 16 amino acids. V was clipped by 10 bases and J by 4 bases, with 23 bases between them.